The clone carrying this T cell receptor beta chain has just one count. The sample originates from a study of T cells in localized non-small cell lung cancer. The protocol was immunoSEQ multiplex PCR, while the TCRdb copy is restricted to in-frame clones and leaves out a portion. The sample lists approximately 83,000 clones, 85% to 90% seen once, with around 20% in the top ten. CDR1 LNHDA and CDR2 SQIVND come from the germline V gene (reference sequence). V was clipped by 2 bases and J by 3 bases, with 9 bases between them. The CDR3 loop spans 14 amino acids. The sequences come from peripheral blood, collected before any cancer treatment. The receptor was isolated from a woman aged 35 to 70 with stage I squamous cell lung carcinoma. The chain employs TRBV19 and TRBJ2-3; tentatively, D is TRBD1 (5 bases). In nucleotides, the CDR3 is TGTGCCAGTAGTATAAAGAGACAGACAGATACGCAGTATTTT. This gives the protein CASSIKRQTDTQYF.